This T cell receptor (beta chain) emerged from a study of regulatory T cells in long-lasting Graves disease. General study points: The small sample size may have reduced accuracy.

Per germline, CDR1 SQVTM and CDR2 ANQGSEA. V was cut by 5 bases and J by 1 base, with 11 bases left in between. CDR3 length equals 14 residues. Concerning this clonotype itself: Its specificity is not known.

TCR beta libraries were built with iRepertoire HTBI primers and Arm-PCR of CDR3 regions. A single record per CDR3 protein comes from TCRdb applying MiXCR to the multiplex PCR reads. This table has about 540,000 distinct CDR3 sequences, 13% appearing once. Sample time point: newly diagnosed GD, antithyroid drugs for less than 3 months. Extracted RNA from PBMCs served as the source of the TCR library. These data were also filed under a second study, of T cells in Graves' hyperthyroidism and ophthalmopathy.

Sequenced here: peripheral blood mononuclear cells (PBMCs), sampled at new diagnosis, from a patient treated with antithyroid drugs. The chain is built from TRBV29-1 and TRBJ2-2, with TRBD2 as a possible D gene (7 bases). This TCR derives from a man aged 30 to 39 with Graves disease. DNA of the CDR3: TGCAGCGTTCAAAGGGGGGGGAACACCGGGGAGCTGTTTTTT. Amino acid sequence: CSVQRGGNTGELFF.